The clone carrying this T cell receptor beta chain was observed at least ten times. The germline V and J ends were trimmed by 2 bases and 4 bases, with 16 bases remaining between them. Germline V CDR1 and CDR2: SGHNT, YYREEE (reference sequence). The CDR3 has 15 residues. This entry belongs to a study of prognosis after radiotherapy for stage I lung cancer. Multiplex PCR in two rounds served to amplify TCR beta CDR3 from genomic DNA. With primers specific to each TRBV and TRBJ gene, the first-round PCR was performed. Each CDR3 protein gets one entry after TCRdb re-called the multiplex PCR reads with MiXCR. This sample has approximately 17,000 distinct CDR3 sequences, with around 45% found just once.

V is TRBV5-4 and J is TRBJ2-7, with D maybe TRBD2 (6 bases). The clonotype comes from a donor aged 50 or older with non-small cell lung cancer. The sample consisted of PBMCs, taken before or after stereotactic body radiation therapy (not recorded which). Here the CDR3 reads CASSLSGVGGYEQYF. As DNA, the CDR3 is TGTGCCAGCAGCTTATCGGGAGTGGGTGGGTACGAGCAGTACTTC.